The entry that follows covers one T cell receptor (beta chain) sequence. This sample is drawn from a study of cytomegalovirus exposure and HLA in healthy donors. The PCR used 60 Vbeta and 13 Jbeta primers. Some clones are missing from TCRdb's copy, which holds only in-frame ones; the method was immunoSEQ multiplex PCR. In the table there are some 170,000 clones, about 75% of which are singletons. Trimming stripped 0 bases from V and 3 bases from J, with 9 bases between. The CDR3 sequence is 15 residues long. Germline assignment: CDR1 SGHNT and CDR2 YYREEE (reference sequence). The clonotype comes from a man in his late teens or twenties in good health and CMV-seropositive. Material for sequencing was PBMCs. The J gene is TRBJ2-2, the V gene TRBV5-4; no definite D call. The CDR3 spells CASSLGASYTGELFF. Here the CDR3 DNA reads TGTGCCAGCAGCTTGGGGGCCTCTTACACCGGGGAGCTGTTTTTT.